Listed below are T cell receptor beta chains from one sample, sequenced in a study of T cells in Graves' hyperthyroidism and ophthalmopathy. TCRdb called the multiplex PCR reads again in MiXCR, with one record for every CDR3 protein. Seen here are under 650,000 distinct CDR3 sequences, 15% to 20% observed once, and the top ten hold 3% to 4%. Sample: blood. The source of these receptors is a woman in her twenties or thirties with Graves' hyperthyroidism. Each CDR3 is given with its conserved first and last residue. A D gene is named only where the DNA matches it firmly. Some rows have no size entry. The others give once, few or many, or a class for an expanded clone.

TGTGCCAGCTCATCCTTAGGTTATGGAAGGACAGTGAACACCGGGGAGCTGTTTTTT,CASSSLGYGRTVNTGELFF,.,few,TRBJ2-2,TRBV18
TGTGCCAGCAGTGAACAGGGACCGGGCTCCTACAATGAGCAGTTCTTC,CASSEQGPGSYNEQFF,.,few,TRBJ2-1,TRBV28
TGTGCCAGCAGCCAAGATAGGGACAGCACCTACGAGCAGTACTTC,CASSQDRDSTYEQYF,TRBD1,.,TRBJ2-7,TRBV7-9
TGTGCCACCAGTGGTTCCGGGACAGGGATCAATCAGCCCCAGCATTTT,CATSGSGTGINQPQHF,TRBD1,many,TRBJ1-5,TRBV24-1
TGTGCCAGCAGCGTAGGGCCCGGGACAGGCGCCTACGAGCAGTACTTC,CASSVGPGTGAYEQYF,TRBD1,few,TRBJ2-7,TRBV9
TGCGCCAGCAGCTACGAAGTTGAAGAGACCCAGTACTTC,CASSYEVEETQYF,.,few,TRBJ2-5,TRBV5-1
TGTGCCAGCACCTTCATCTTTAGCGGGAGCAGGTCTGGGGCCAACGTCCTGACTTTC,CASTFIFSGSRSGANVLTF,TRBD2,.,TRBJ2-6,TRBV6-1
TGCAGTCTGTCGCGGGGTAACTCTGGGGCCAACGTCCTGACTTTC,CSLSRGNSGANVLTF,.,many,TRBJ2-6,TRBV20-1
TGTGCCAGCAGTGAATGGGGGGGATCCTACAATGAGCAGTTCTTC,CASSEWGGSYNEQFF,TRBD2,many,TRBJ2-1,TRBV2
TGTGCCAGTAGTTCCGCACTAGCGGGAGGGGCTATCTCCTACGAGCAGTACTTC,CASSSALAGGAISYEQYF,TRBD2,few,TRBJ2-7,TRBV19
TGTGCCAGCAACTCGGGGTTTTGGACAGATACGCAGTATTTT,CASNSGFWTDTQYF,.,.,TRBJ2-3,TRBV7-9
TGTGCCATCAGTCCCGGGGGTACTGAAGCTTTCTTT,CAISPGGTEAFF,.,few,TRBJ1-1,TRBV10-3
TGTGCCAGCAGTCCTTCGGGAGGTGGCCCAAACTACGAGCAGTACTTC,CASSPSGGGPNYEQYF,TRBD2,many,TRBJ2-7,TRBV12-3/TRBV12-4
TGTGCTAGTGGTTTGGTAAGGGGCTGGGGCGACAATGAGCAGTTCTTC,CASGLVRGWGDNEQFF,.,many,TRBJ2-1,TRBV12-5
TGTGCCATCAGCCGGACAGGGCCTGGCACAGATACGCAGTATTTT,CAISRTGPGTDTQYF,TRBD1,few,TRBJ2-3,TRBV10-3
TGTGCCAGCAGCCGGACAGGGCCGACTGAAGCTTTCTTT,CASSRTGPTEAFF,TRBD1,many,TRBJ1-1,TRBV2
TGTGCCAGCAGTTTGGTACTAGCGGGAGGGTACAATGAGCAGTTCTTC,CASSLVLAGGYNEQFF,TRBD2,many,TRBJ2-1,TRBV27
TGTGCCAGCACCTCTTACCCTGGTGACGCTGAAGCTTTCTTT,CASTSYPGDAEAFF,.,.,TRBJ1-1,TRBV25-1
TGCGCCAGCAGCTTGTCCAGCGGGGAGTACAATGAGCAGTTCTTC,CASSLSSGEYNEQFF,TRBD2,many,TRBJ2-1,TRBV5-1
TGTGCCAGCAGTTTACGCTTACCACCCCTCCACTTT,CASSLRLPPLHF,.,many,TRBJ1-6,TRBV6-1
TGCAGTGATCAGCCCCAGCATTTT,CSDQPQHF,.,many,TRBJ1-5,TRBV20-1
TGTGCCAGCAGCTTGATTAGCAGTCTCTATGGCTACACCTTC,CASSLISSLYGYTF,.,few,TRBJ1-2,TRBV5-5
TGTGCCAGCAGCTCTCCATCGGACACGGGGGGTGAAGCTTTCTTT,CASSSPSDTGGEAFF,.,few,TRBJ1-1,TRBV7-9
TGTGCCACCCTCCCCTCGGACAGGGGTAACAATCAGCCCCAGCATTTT,CATLPSDRGNNQPQHF,TRBD1,many,TRBJ1-5,TRBV24-1
TGTGCCAGCAGGCGCGGACTAGCGGGAGGTGGCGATGAGCAGTTCTTC,CASRRGLAGGGDEQFF,TRBD2,few,TRBJ2-1,TRBV2
TGTGCCATAAGAGAGGACAGCTACTATGGCTACACCTTC,CAIREDSYYGYTF,.,few,TRBJ1-2,TRBV10-3
TGTGCCAGTAGTATCTGGCGGAACACCGGGGAGCTGTTTTTT,CASSIWRNTGELFF,.,.,TRBJ2-2,TRBV19
TGTGCCAGCAGCTCAGGACAGCTCACAGATACGCAGTATTTT,CASSSGQLTDTQYF,.,many,TRBJ2-3,TRBV7-2
TGTGCCAGTAGTATCTCGGCGGGTTCCTACAATGAGCAGTTCTTC,CASSISAGSYNEQFF,.,.,TRBJ2-1,TRBV19
TGTGCCAGCAGCCAACAGTCACAAGAGACCCAGTACTTC,CASSQQSQETQYF,.,many,TRBJ2-5,TRBV3-1
TGTGCCAGCACCGCTTCTACAGTGCTAGCCAAAAACATTCAGTACTTC,CASTASTVLAKNIQYF,.,many,TRBJ2-4,TRBV12-3/TRBV12-4
TGCGCCAGCAGCCAATCCCCCGTCGGACAGAGTTACGAGCAGTACTTC,CASSQSPVGQSYEQYF,.,many,TRBJ2-7,TRBV4-1
TGCGCCAGCAGCTTGGATACTCGAGCAACGGACAATGAGCAGTTCTTC,CASSLDTRATDNEQFF,.,few,TRBJ2-1,TRBV5-1
TGCGCCAGCAGCCAAGATCAGGGACAGGGATACGAGCAGTACTTC,CASSQDQGQGYEQYF,TRBD1,.,TRBJ2-7,TRBV4-3